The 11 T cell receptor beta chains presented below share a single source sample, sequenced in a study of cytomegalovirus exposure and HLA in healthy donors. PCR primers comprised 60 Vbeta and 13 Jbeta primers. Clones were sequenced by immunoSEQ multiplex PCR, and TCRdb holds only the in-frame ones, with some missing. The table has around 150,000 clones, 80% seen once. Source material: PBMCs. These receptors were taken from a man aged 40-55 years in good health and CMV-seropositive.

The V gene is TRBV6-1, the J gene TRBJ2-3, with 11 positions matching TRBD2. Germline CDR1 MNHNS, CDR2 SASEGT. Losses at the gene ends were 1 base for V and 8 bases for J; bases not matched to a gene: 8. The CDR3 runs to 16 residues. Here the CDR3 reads CASSEGASGRFVTQYF. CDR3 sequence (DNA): TGTGCCAGCAGTGAAGGGGCTAGCGGGAGGTTCGTTACGCAGTATTTT.

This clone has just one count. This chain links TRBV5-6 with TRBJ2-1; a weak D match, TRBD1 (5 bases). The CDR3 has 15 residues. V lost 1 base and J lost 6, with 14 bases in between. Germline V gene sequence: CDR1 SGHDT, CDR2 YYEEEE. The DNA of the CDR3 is TGTGCCAGCAGCTTGTCAGGGCCGCCGAGCAATGAGCAGTTCTTC. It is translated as CASSLSGPPSNEQFF. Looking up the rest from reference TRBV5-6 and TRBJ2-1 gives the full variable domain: DAGVTQSPTHLIKTRGQQVTLRCSPKSGHDTVSWYQQALGQGPQFIFQYYEEEERQRGNFPDRFSGHQFPNYSSELNVNALLLGDSALYLCASSLSGPPSNEQFFGPGTRLTVL.

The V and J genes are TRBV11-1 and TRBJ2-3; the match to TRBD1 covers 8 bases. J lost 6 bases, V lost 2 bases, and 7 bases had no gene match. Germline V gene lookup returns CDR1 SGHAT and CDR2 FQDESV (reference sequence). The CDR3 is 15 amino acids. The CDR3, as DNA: TGTGCCAGCAGCTTAAGGACAGGGAGTGACGATACGCAGTATTTT. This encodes CASSLRTGSDDTQYF. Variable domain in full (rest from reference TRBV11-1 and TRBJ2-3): EAEVAQSPRYKITEKSQAVAFWCDPISGHATLYWYRQILGQGPELLVQFQDESVVDDSQLPKDRFSAERLKGVDSTLKIQPAELGDSAMYLCASSLRTGSDDTQYFGPGTRLTVL.

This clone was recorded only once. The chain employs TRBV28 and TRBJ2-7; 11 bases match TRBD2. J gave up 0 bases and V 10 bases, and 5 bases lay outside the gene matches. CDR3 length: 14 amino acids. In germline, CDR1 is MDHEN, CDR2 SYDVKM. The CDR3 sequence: CATHGTSGSYEQYF. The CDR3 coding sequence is TGTGCCACCCACGGGACTAGCGGCTCCTACGAGCAGTACTTC.

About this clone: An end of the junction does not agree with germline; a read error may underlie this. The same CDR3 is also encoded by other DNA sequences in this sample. The CDR3 here is CASSFYDRAPQWF. The CDR3, as DNA: TGCGCCAGCAGTTTCTACGACAGGGCCCCTCAATGGTTC. The J gene is TRBJ2-7, the V gene TRBV27; 7 bases fit TRBD1. The CDR3 is 13 amino acids. Germline V gene data show CDR1 as MNHEY and CDR2 as SMNVEV (reference sequence).

The CDR3 protein is CASSRDRDSSPSGANVLTF. CDR3 nucleotides: TGTGCCAGCTCACGAGACCGGGACAGTTCTCCCTCTGGGGCCAACGTCCTGACTTTC. This chain connects TRBV18 to TRBJ2-6; 7 bases align to TRBD1. The germline V gene encodes CDR1 KGHSH and CDR2 LQKENI. This CDR3 region has 19 residues. V lost 4 bases to trimming and J lost 0 bases; unmatched junction nucleotides: 12.

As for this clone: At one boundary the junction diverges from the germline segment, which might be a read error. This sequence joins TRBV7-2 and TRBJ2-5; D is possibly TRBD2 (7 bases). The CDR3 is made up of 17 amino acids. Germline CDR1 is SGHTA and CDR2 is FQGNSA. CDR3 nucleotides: TGTGCCAGCACCTTAGGAAGAGCGGGGACAAGACAAGAGACCCAGTACTTC. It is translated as CASTLGRAGTRQETQYF. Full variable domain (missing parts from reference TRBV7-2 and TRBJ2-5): GAGVSQSPSNKVTEKGKDVELRCDPISGHTALYWYRQSLGQGLEFLIYFQGNSAPDKSGLPSDRFSAERTGGSVSTLTIQRTQQEDSAVYLCASTLGRAGTRQETQYFGPGTRLLVL.

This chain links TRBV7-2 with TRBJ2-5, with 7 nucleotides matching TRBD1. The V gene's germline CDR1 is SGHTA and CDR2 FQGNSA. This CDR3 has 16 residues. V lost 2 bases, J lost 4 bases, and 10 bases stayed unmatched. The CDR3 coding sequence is TGTGCCAGCAGCTTAACTCCACAGGGGCCCAGAGAGACCCAGTACTTC. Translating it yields CASSLTPQGPRETQYF.

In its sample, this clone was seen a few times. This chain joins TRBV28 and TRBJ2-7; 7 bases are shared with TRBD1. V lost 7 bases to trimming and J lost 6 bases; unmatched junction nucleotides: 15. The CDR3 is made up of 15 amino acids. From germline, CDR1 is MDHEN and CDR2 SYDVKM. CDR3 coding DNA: TGTGCCAGCACCGTAGACAGGGTGGCGACCGGCGAGCAGTACTTC. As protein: CASTVDRVATGEQYF. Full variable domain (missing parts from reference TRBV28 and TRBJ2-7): DVKVTQSSRYLVKRTGEKVFLECVQDMDHENMFWYRQDPGLGLRLIYFSYDVKMKEKGDIPEGYSVSREKKERFSLILESASTNQTSMYLCASTVDRVATGEQYFGPGTRLTVT.

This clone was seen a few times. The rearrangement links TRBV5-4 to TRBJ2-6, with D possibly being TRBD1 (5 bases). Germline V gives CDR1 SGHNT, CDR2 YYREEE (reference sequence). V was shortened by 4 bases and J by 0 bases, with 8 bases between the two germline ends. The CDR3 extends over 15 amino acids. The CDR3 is CASSMDTSGANVLTF. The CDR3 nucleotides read TGTGCCAGCAGCATGGACACCTCTGGGGCCAACGTCCTGACTTTC.

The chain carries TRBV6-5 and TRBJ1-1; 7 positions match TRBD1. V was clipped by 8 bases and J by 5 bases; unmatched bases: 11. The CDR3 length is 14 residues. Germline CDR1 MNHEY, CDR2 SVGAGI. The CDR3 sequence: CASGLSPGQTEAFF. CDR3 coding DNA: TGTGCCAGCGGGTTATCTCCGGGACAGACTGAAGCTTTCTTT.